This TCR beta chain was documented in a study of Ad26.COV2.S vaccination and SARS-CoV-2 variants. At the level of the study: Intramuscularly, Ad26.COV2.S was given either once or twice, 56 days apart.

Only in-frame clones appear in the TCRdb table, and some are missing; sequencing was by immunoSEQ multiplex PCR. The profile covers a few hundred thousand clones, with about 88% appearing a single time and under 2% taken by the ten largest. The treatment: around 19 received Ad26.COV2.S at low or high dose, single or two shots; about 5 received placebo; per-sample allocation not given. Specimen acquisition occurred on day 63 following the initial vaccine or placebo injection. The CDR3 contains 13 residues. Germline V CDR1 and CDR2: SGHTA, FQGTGA. Trimming took 0 bases from V and 10 from J; bases not matched to a gene: 3.

This clonotype was obtained from a person aged 18-60 years who received the Ad26.COV2.S COVID-19 vaccine or a placebo. This sample comprised peripheral blood, obtained in a trial of Ad26.COV2.S vaccine versus placebo. The chain employs TRBV7-3 and TRBJ2-1, with TRBD2 matching 7 bases. CDR3: CASSLTRDYEQFF. The DNA for the CDR3 is TGTGCCAGCAGCTTAACGCGGGACTACGAGCAGTTCTTC.